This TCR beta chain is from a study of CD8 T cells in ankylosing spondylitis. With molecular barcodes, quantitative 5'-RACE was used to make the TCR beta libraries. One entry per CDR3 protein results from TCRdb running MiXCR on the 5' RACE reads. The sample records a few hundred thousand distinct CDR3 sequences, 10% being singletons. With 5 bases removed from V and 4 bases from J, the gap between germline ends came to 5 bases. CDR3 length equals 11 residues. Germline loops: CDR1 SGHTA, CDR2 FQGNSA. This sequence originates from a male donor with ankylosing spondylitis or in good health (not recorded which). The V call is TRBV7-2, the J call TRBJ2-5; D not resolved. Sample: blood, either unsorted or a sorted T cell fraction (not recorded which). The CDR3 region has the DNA TGTGCCAGCAGCCAAGGAGAGACCCAGTACTTC. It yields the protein CASSQGETQYF.